Below, one T cell receptor beta chain is given with its context. Its cognate antigen is unknown. This sample was included in a study of OX40 agonist ivuxolimab in advanced cancers. At the level of the study: Patients in dose escalation had liver, melanoma, kidney or head and neck cancers. Points from the study as a whole: Both CD4+ and CD8+ T cell populations in blood had undergone clonal expansion by week 6 at 0.1 to 3.0 mg/kg. Among T cells, CD8+ cells averaged more expanded clones than CD4+ cells. Not determined was the antigen specificity of the expanded peripheral T cells.

This CDR3 has 16 amino acids. The V end was cut by 2 bases, the J end by 4 bases, with 14 bases between. Germline V gene data show CDR1 as SGHTA and CDR2 as FQGNSA. Here immunoSEQ multiplex PCR was the method, and the copy in TCRdb shows in-frame clones only, minus some. The repertoire includes 75,000 to 100,000 clones, more than 75% of them detected once, and approximately 0.3% sits in the top ten. This receptor was identified in an adult with an advanced solid tumor such as melanoma, head and neck, liver or kidney cancer. The genes are TRBV7-2 and TRBJ2-2; D might be TRBD1 (6 bases). The sample in question was CD4+ or CD8+ T cells sorted from blood, obtained in a trial of the OX40 agonist ivuxolimab. CDR3 nucleotides: TGTGCCAGCAGCTTAAAGGGCAGGGGTAGCACCGGGGAGCTGTTTTTT. Translated, it gives CASSLKGRGSTGELFF.